Each of the 17 T cell receptor beta chains below was sequenced from the same sample in a study of T cells in Graves' hyperthyroidism and ophthalmopathy. Template material for amplifying TCR beta CDR3 regions consisted of RNA transcripts. The primer set for the first-round RT-PCR of the TCR CDR3 was HTBI. TCRdb re-derived calls from the multiplex PCR reads in MiXCR, one entry per CDR3 protein. This sample yields around 97,000 distinct CDR3 sequences, of which 40% to 50% are seen a single time; 20% to 30% belongs to the top ten. Input material: blood. These receptor sequences come from a man in his forties or fifties with Graves' hyperthyroidism.

Of note for this clonotype: Its ends do not fully match the called genes, so a read error is possible. The chain recombines TRBV20-1 with TRBJ1-4; D may be TRBD1 (6 bases). CDR1 and CDR2 (germline): DFQATT, SNEGSKA (reference sequence). The CDR3 is made up of 13 amino acids. The CDR3 sequence is CSAAPTEGERLFF. For the CDR3, the DNA is TGCAGTGCGGCACCAACGGAGGGGGAAAGACTGTTTTTT.

This clonotype was seen many times. The chain couples TRBV14 to TRBJ2-7; the D is unclear. Germline V gene lookup returns CDR1 SGHDN and CDR2 FVKESK. The V gene lost 1 base and the J gene lost 4 bases, with 2 bases spanning the gap. This CDR3 is 11 amino acids long. In nucleotides, the CDR3 is TGTGCCAGCAGCCAAGGGTACGAGCAGTACTTC. It translates to CASSQGYEQYF.

This clonotype was seen only a few times. The V gene is TRBV4-1, the J gene TRBJ2-6; 8 positions match TRBD1. V was clipped by 3 bases and J by 0 bases; unmatched bases: 4. Germline V lookup: CDR1 MGHRA, CDR2 YSYEKL. This CDR3 comprises 17 residues. The CDR3 reads CASSHRDRSSGANVLTF. The CDR3 DNA is TGCGCCAGCAGCCACCGGGACAGGAGCTCTGGGGCCAACGTCCTGACTTTC.

This clonotype was detected ten times or more. The V gene is TRBV7-2, the J gene TRBJ2-1; 8 nucleotides match TRBD2. V lost 5 bases, J lost 9 bases, and 12 bases stayed unmatched. CDR3 size: 15 residues. The germline V gene encodes CDR1 SGHTA and CDR2 FQGNSA. The CDR3 loop reads CASSPQRENWSEQFF. The CDR3 DNA sequence: TGTGCCAGCAGCCCCCAGCGGGAGAATTGGAGTGAGCAGTTCTTC.

The table lists this clonotype with many counts. This rearrangement joins TRBV19 to TRBJ2-2; TRBD1 matches at 10 bases. Germline assignment: CDR1 LNHDA and CDR2 SQIVND (reference sequence). The CDR3 consists of 16 residues. The V and J ends lost 3 bases and 7 bases, in that order; junction bases with no gene match: 8. The CDR3 DNA sequence: TGTGCCAGTAGTATTCCCGGGACAGGGGTCGGCGGGGAGCTGTTTTTT. Its translation: CASSIPGTGVGGELFF.

The chain employs TRBV12-3 or TRBV12-4 and TRBJ2-3; the match to TRBD1 covers 9 bases. Unmatched junction bases numbered 9, after V lost 5 bases and J lost 3 bases. There are 16 residues in the CDR3. CDR3 coding DNA: TGTGCCAGCAGTCCTCCGGGACAGGGAAGAACAGATACGCAGTATTTT. Protein sequence: CASSPPGQGRTDTQYF.

This clonotype was picked up many times. In nucleotides, the CDR3 is TGTGCCACCAGTGATCCTAGTTACGGCACCGGGGAGCTGTTTTTT. It yields the protein CATSDPSYGTGELFF. V and J are TRBV24-1 and TRBJ2-2; D uncertain. V dropped 3 bases and J dropped 4 bases, with 11 bases sitting between them. CDR3 length: 15 residues. Germline values: CDR1 KGHDR, CDR2 SFDVKD.

The DNA for the CDR3 is TGTGCCAGCAGTTTTTTCGAGAGGGCCCGAGGCACTGAAGCTTTCTTT. Its protein product is CASSFFERARGTEAFF. This chain links TRBV12-3 or TRBV12-4 with TRBJ1-1; no definite D call. Trimming cost V 3 bases and J 4 bases, with 18 bases left between them. The CDR3 has 16 residues.

This clonotype was observed once. A read error may be the cause here, since a much bigger clone is one base away. The V call is TRBV2, the J call TRBJ1-1; D unclear. Trimming pared 6 bases from V and 0 bases from J, leaving 2 bases between. Per germline, CDR1 SNHLY and CDR2 FYNNEI. This CDR3 is 11 amino acids long. CDR3 in amino acids: CASRMNTEAFF. The CDR3 DNA sequence: TGTGCCAGCAGGATGAACACTGAAGCTTTCTTT.

V is TRBV29-1 and J is TRBJ2-5, with 10 bases identical to TRBD1. Losses at the gene ends were 6 bases for V and 5 bases for J; bases not matched to a gene: 12. The CDR3 spans 15 residues. Germline CDR1 is SQVTM and CDR2 is ANQGSEA. CDR3 nucleotide sequence: TGCAGCGTCGTGACTGGGACAGGGGAGGAGGAGACCCAGTACTTC. As protein: CSVVTGTGEEETQYF.

This clonotype showed up just once. The chain is built from TRBV20-1 and TRBJ2-1; D may be TRBD1 (6 bases). Trimming removed 3 bases at V and 9 bases at J, with 12 bases between. Germline CDR1 DFQATT, CDR2 SNEGSKA (reference sequence). The CDR3 sequence is 12 residues long. Here the CDR3 reads CSARPSGAEQFF. In nucleotides, the CDR3 is TGCAGTGCTAGGCCGTCAGGGGCTGAGCAGTTCTTC.

Comments on this clonotype: Relative to the germline gene, one junction end is altered; a read error may explain this. The chain is built from TRBV20-1 and TRBJ1-1; D remains ambiguous. The germline gives CDR1 DFQATT, CDR2 SNEGSKA (reference sequence). CDR3 size: 16 residues. CDR3 sequence (DNA): TGTGCCTGTCGAAGGGAGGGTAGGTATCGAAACACTGAAGCTTTCTTT. As protein: CACRREGRYRNTEAFF.

As concerns this clonotype: A read error may produce the germline difference seen at one junction end. The chain joins TRBV11-2 to TRBJ2-3, with D possibly being TRBD2 (7 bases). Germline V CDR1 and CDR2: SGHAT, FQNNGV. This CDR3 has 16 amino acids. CDR3 coding DNA: TGTGCCAGCAGGTCCGGGGGGCGGGCCAGCACAGATACGCAGGATTTT. It translates to CASRSGGRASTDTQDF.

This clonotype is medium-sized within its sample. The CDR3 DNA reads TGTGCCAGCAGTGACACTAGGCTCACCGGGGAGCTGTTTTTT. Amino acids: CASSDTRLTGELFF. The chain recombines TRBV25-1 with TRBJ2-2; the D gene is possibly TRBD2 (5 bases). Germline V gene data show CDR1 as MGHDK and CDR2 as SYGVNS. The CDR3 covers 14 residues. Trimming took 3 bases from V and 4 from J, leaving 9 bases between them.

This clonotype was seen repeatedly, ten times or more. The chain recombines TRBV5-6 with TRBJ2-7; TRBD1 agrees at 8 bases. The CDR3 contains 16 residues. After removal of 3 bases from V and 5 bases from J, the junction contained 13 bases not matched to a gene. The germline gives CDR1 SGHDT, CDR2 YYEEEE. CDR3 sequence (DNA): TGTGCCAGCAGCTACGACAGGGGACTTCGGGATGACGAGCAGTACTTC. This encodes CASSYDRGLRDDEQYF.

This clonotype was seen repeatedly, ten times or more. The genes are TRBV4-1 and TRBJ1-2; TRBD1 matches at 9 bases. The V gene's germline CDR1 is MGHRA and CDR2 YSYEKL. The CDR3 is made up of 16 amino acids. V was clipped by 1 base and J by 0 bases; unmatched bases: 3. As DNA, the CDR3 is TGCGCCAGCAGCCAAGCCGGGACAGGGTCTAACTATGGCTACACCTTC. This gives the protein CASSQAGTGSNYGYTF.

The chain couples TRBV13 to TRBJ2-2; 11 positions match TRBD2. This CDR3 spans 18 amino acids. J gave up 2 bases and V 5 bases, and 10 bases lay outside the gene matches. Germline V CDR1 and CDR2: PRHDT, FYEKMQ (reference sequence). The CDR3 nucleotides read TGTGCCAGCAGCCCTACAGTTACTAGCGGGAGAAACACCGGGGAGCTGTTTTTT. This translates into CASSPTVTSGRNTGELFF.